This passage covers 26 T cell receptor beta chains from one sample sequenced in a study of cytomegalovirus exposure and HLA in healthy donors. Use of 60 Vbeta and 13 Jbeta primers characterized the PCR. Assay used: immunoSEQ multiplex PCR; TCRdb lists only in-frame clones, some missing. This table holds 150,000 to 200,000 clones, around 74% found once. Material for sequencing was PBMCs. The source is a female donor in good health and CMV-seronegative.

The genes are TRBV19 and TRBJ2-2, with 11 bases lining up with TRBD2. Germline CDR1 reads LNHDA; CDR2 reads SQIVND (reference sequence). V shed 1 base, J shed 6 bases, and the junction held 10 bases outside the gene matches. The CDR3 totals 18 residues. The CDR3 protein is CASSIGPLISGRAGELFF. Written as DNA, the CDR3 is TGTGCCAGTAGTATAGGACCCCTTATTAGCGGGAGGGCCGGGGAGCTGTTTTTT. Filled out from reference TRBV19 and TRBJ2-2, the complete variable domain reads DGGITQSPKYLFRKEGQNVTLSCEQNLNHDAMYWYRQDPGQGLRLIYYSQIVNDFQKGDIAEGYSVSREKKESFPLTVTSAQKNPTAFYLCASSIGPLISGRAGELFFGEGSRLTVL.

The chain uses TRBV7-2 and TRBJ1-4; 10 positions match TRBD1. The CDR3 length is 15 residues. Trimming took 4 bases from V and 6 from J; bases not matched to a gene: 5. CDR1 is SGHTA and CDR2 is FQGNSA in the germline V gene. The CDR3 DNA is TGTGCCAGCAGCTGGAGCGACAGGGGGCATGAAAAACTGTTTTTT. It translates to CASSWSDRGHEKLFF.

The rearrangement joins TRBV7-6 to TRBJ2-1; tentatively, D is TRBD2 (6 bases). Trimming shortened V by 3 bases and J by 8 bases, and 14 bases separated the two germline ends. Germline assignment: CDR1 SGHVS and CDR2 FNYEAQ. CDR3 length: 14 residues. The chain's CDR3 is CASSFEGGQDEQFF. The CDR3 coding sequence is TGTGCCAGCAGCTTTGAGGGAGGCCAGGATGAGCAGTTCTTC.

V is TRBV6-5 and J is TRBJ2-3, with 9 bases aligning to TRBD2. The V and J ends lost 8 bases and 1 base, in that order; junction bases with no gene match: 7. The CDR3 loop spans 15 amino acids. Germline assignment: CDR1 MNHEY and CDR2 SVGAGI. The CDR3 loop reads CASGPSSGGTDTQYF. In nucleotides, the CDR3 is TGTGCCAGCGGACCCTCTAGCGGGGGCACAGATACGCAGTATTTT.

The chain links TRBV18 to TRBJ1-1; the match to TRBD1 covers 9 bases. V gave up 6 bases and J gave up 4 bases; unmatched junction bases: 3. Germline values: CDR1 KGHSH, CDR2 LQKENI. There are 13 residues in the CDR3. This chain's CDR3 is CASSSQGATEAFF. DNA of the CDR3: TGTGCCAGCTCGTCACAGGGGGCCACTGAAGCTTTCTTT.

This chain uses TRBV27 with TRBJ1-2, with no clear D. The germline V and J ends were trimmed by 2 bases and 7 bases, with 11 bases remaining between them. CDR3 size: 13 residues. The germline gives CDR1 MNHEY, CDR2 SMNVEV (reference sequence). The CDR3 DNA reads as TGTGCCAGCAGTTTAACTGTCGGGTCTGGCTACACCTTC. Residues: CASSLTVGSGYTF.

CDR3: CASSLDNSGAGYTF. CDR3 DNA sequence: TGTGCCAGCAGCTTAGATAATTCAGGGGCTGGCTACACCTTC. The chain joins TRBV11-3 to TRBJ1-2; a weak D match, TRBD1 (6 bases). CDR1 and CDR2 (germline): SGHNT, YENEEA. CDR3 length: 14 residues. The ends were cut back, 0 bases at V and 7 bases at J, with 12 bases in the middle.

A few counts support this clone. J is TRBJ1-6 and V is TRBV5-8; no reliable D call. Trimming shortened V by 4 bases and J by 3 bases, and 14 bases separated the two germline ends. CDR3 length: 16 residues. Germline V gives CDR1 SGHTS, CDR2 YDEGEE. Here the CDR3 DNA reads TGTGCCAGCAGCCCCCCGGCAGGCGACTATAATTCACCCCTCCACTTT. Translated, it gives CASSPPAGDYNSPLHF.

The chain is built from TRBV9 and TRBJ2-5; D remains unclear. The V gene's germline CDR1 is SGDLS and CDR2 YYNGEE. This CDR3 region has 14 residues. Trimming shortened V by 0 bases and J by 5 bases, and 11 bases separated the two germline ends. The CDR3 sequence: CASSVGGGEETQYF. Here the CDR3 DNA reads TGTGCCAGCAGCGTAGGTGGTGGAGAGGAGACCCAGTACTTC.

About this clone itself: The sample holds other DNA sequences that translate to the same CDR3. CDR3 amino acids: CASSLGGGSYNEQFF. DNA for the CDR3: TGCGCCAGCAGCTTGGGAGGCGGCTCCTACAATGAGCAGTTCTTC. J is TRBJ2-1 and V is TRBV5-1, with unresolved D. V dropped 0 bases and J dropped 0 bases, with 7 bases sitting between them. Per germline, CDR1 SGHRS and CDR2 YFSETQ. The CDR3 has 15 residues.

This clone turned up a few times. Other DNA variants within this sample encode the same CDR3. The rearrangement uses TRBV18 and TRBJ2-5, with TRBD2 matching over 11 bases. CDR3 length: 14 amino acids. Germline trimming cut 3 bases from V and 5 bases from J; bases unmatched to any gene: 2. CDR1 and CDR2 (germline): KGHSH, LQKENI. CDR3 nucleotide sequence: TGTGCCAGCTCACCGGGACTAGCGGAGGAGACCCAGTACTTC. Amino acid sequence: CASSPGLAEETQYF.

The chain joins TRBV2 to TRBJ2-1; perhaps TRBD1 as D (6 bases). V was pared by 4 bases and J by 2 bases, with 12 bases between. This CDR3 is built from 15 residues. Per the germline V gene, CDR1 is SNHLY and CDR2 is FYNNEI. CDR3 sequence: CASSGRQGPYNEQFF. For the CDR3, the DNA is TGTGCCAGCAGTGGACGGCAGGGGCCCTACAATGAGCAGTTCTTC.

V gene TRBV5-1 combines with J gene TRBJ2-3; D unresolved. The germline V and J ends were trimmed by 4 bases and 5 bases, with 11 bases remaining between them. Germline V gene lookup returns CDR1 SGHRS and CDR2 YFSETQ. This CDR3 region has 13 residues. The CDR3 loop is CASSVASEDTQYF. CDR3 DNA sequence: TGCGCCAGCAGCGTTGCAAGCGAAGATACGCAGTATTTT.

The gene calls are TRBV5-1 and TRBJ2-7; a possible D gene is TRBD2 (6 bases). Looked up from germline, CDR1 is SGHRS and CDR2 is YFSETQ. This CDR3 has 16 residues. The V and J ends lost 5 bases and 0 bases respectively, with 18 bases between them. In nucleotides, the CDR3 is TGCGCCAGCAGACGAAAAATAGCGGAGAGCTCCTACGAGCAGTACTTC. This sequence encodes CASRRKIAESSYEQYF.

The chain joins TRBV11-2 to TRBJ1-1; D is unclear. The length of the CDR3 is 13 residues. Germline CDR1 reads SGHAT; CDR2 reads FQNNGV. Trimming removed 3 bases at V and 1 base at J, with 6 bases between. The CDR3 spells CASSFRQNTEAFF. The CDR3 DNA follows: TGTGCCAGCAGCTTTAGACAGAACACTGAAGCTTTCTTT.

CDR3 nucleotide sequence: TGTGCCAGTCGACAGGGGAGTGCCTACGAGCAGTACTTC. This codes for CASRQGSAYEQYF. The chain uses TRBV2 and TRBJ2-7; 8 nucleotides match TRBD1. Germline CDR1 is SNHLY and CDR2 is FYNNEI. CDR3 length: 13 residues. Losses at the gene ends were 9 bases for V and 2 bases for J; bases not matched to a gene: 6.

V gene TRBV30 combines with J gene TRBJ1-3; TRBD1 aligns across 7 bases. The V and J ends lost 1 base and 10 bases, in that order; junction bases with no gene match: 10. The CDR3 is made up of 14 amino acids. Germline lookup yields CDR1 GTSNPN and CDR2 SVGIG (reference sequence). CDR3 nucleotide sequence: TGTGCCTGGAGTGCCGGACCAGGGGGAGTTACCATATATTTT. Its protein product is CAWSAGPGGVTIYF. Full variable domain (rest looked up from reference TRBV30 and TRBJ1-3): SQTIHQWPATLVQPVGSPLSLECTVEGTSNPNLYWYRQAAGRGLQLLFYSVGIGQISSEVPQNLSASRPQDRQFILSSKKLLLSDSGFYLCAWSAGPGGVTIYFGEGSWLTVV.

The chain links TRBV18 to TRBJ2-3; D ambiguous. CDR1 is KGHSH, CDR2 LQKENI, per germline. Trimming cost V 6 bases and J 4 bases, with 5 bases left between them. The CDR3 runs to 11 residues. As DNA, the CDR3 is TGTGCCAGCTCCTCCGCAGATACGCAGTATTTT. Translated: CASSSADTQYF.

V gene TRBV29-1 combines with J gene TRBJ1-1; 7 positions match TRBD1. The junction had 13 bases not matched to a gene; V was cut back by 5 bases and J by 4 bases. CDR1 SQVTM and CDR2 ANQGSEA come from the germline V gene. This CDR3 spans 15 amino acids. The CDR3 protein is CSVLRGSQGTTEAFF. CDR3 nucleotide sequence: TGCAGCGTTTTAAGGGGATCACAGGGGACCACTGAAGCTTTCTTT.

To note about this clone: A read error may account for a junction end that differs from germline. The rearrangement links TRBV5-1 to TRBJ2-4; 8 bases agree with TRBD2. The CDR3 is 15 amino acids. Germline values: CDR1 SGHRS, CDR2 YFSETQ. The DNA of the CDR3 is TGCGCCAGCAGTTTGGCTAGCGGGCGAGCAAACATTCAGTACTTC. Translated, it gives CASSLASGRANIQYF.

The rearrangement uses TRBV9 and TRBJ2-7; perhaps TRBD1 as D (5 bases). CDR3 length: 15 amino acids. Germline values: CDR1 SGDLS, CDR2 YYNGEE. V lost 4 bases, J lost 7 bases, and 21 bases lay in between. The CDR3 DNA sequence: TGTGCCAGCAGCCGGTTAGGGGAAAGTAGAGGAGAGCAGTACTTC. Its protein product is CASSRLGESRGEQYF.

This rearrangement joins TRBV30 to TRBJ2-7; 8 nucleotides line up with TRBD1. The V segment lost 5 bases and the J segment 3 bases; nucleotides outside the gene matches: 3. The CDR3 covers 12 residues. The V gene's germline CDR1 is GTSNPN and CDR2 SVGIG (reference sequence). Here the CDR3 reads CAWRDRNYEQYF. Written as DNA, the CDR3 is TGTGCCTGGCGGGACAGGAACTACGAGCAGTACTTC. The full variable domain, completed using reference TRBV30 and TRBJ2-7, is SQTIHQWPATLVQPVGSPLSLECTVEGTSNPNLYWYRQAAGRGLQLLFYSVGIGQISSEVPQNLSASRPQDRQFILSSKKLLLSDSGFYLCAWRDRNYEQYFGPGTRLTVT.

The chain has TRBV6-4 and TRBJ1-2, with D hard to call. The germline V and J ends were trimmed by 8 bases and 5 bases, with 12 bases remaining between them. CDR1 and CDR2 from the germline V gene are MRHNA and SNTAGT. This CDR3 is built from 12 residues. The CDR3 nucleotides are TGTGCCAGCCCCCTACCGTGGTATGGCTACACCTTC. It translates to CASPLPWYGYTF.

This chain joins TRBV5-1 and TRBJ2-1, with D perhaps TRBD2 (6 bases). Trimming removed 0 bases at V and 2 bases at J, with 12 bases between. The CDR3 covers 16 residues. Looked up from germline, CDR1 is SGHRS and CDR2 is YFSETQ. CDR3 in amino acids: CASSLDGRNTYNEQFF. Here the CDR3 DNA reads TGCGCCAGCAGCTTGGATGGGAGGAACACCTACAATGAGCAGTTCTTC.

This clone was observed a few times. V is TRBV5-1 and J is TRBJ2-5, with TRBD1 matching over 10 bases. Per germline, CDR1 SGHRS and CDR2 YFSETQ. Trimming cost V 2 bases and J 3 bases; bases outside gene matches: 7. This CDR3 spans 16 amino acids. This CDR3 is CASSLSGTGAEETQYF. In nucleotides, the CDR3 is TGCGCCAGCAGCTTATCCGGGACAGGGGCAGAAGAGACCCAGTACTTC.

This chain connects TRBV30 to TRBJ1-6, with TRBD1 matching 10 bases. The V and J ends lost 2 bases and 7 bases, in that order; junction bases with no gene match: 2. The CDR3 spans 14 residues. The germline V gene encodes CDR1 GTSNPN and CDR2 SVGIG (reference sequence). The CDR3 DNA reads as TGTGCCTGGAGTTTGGACAGGGGGAATTCACCCCTCCACTTT. Encoded protein: CAWSLDRGNSPLHF.